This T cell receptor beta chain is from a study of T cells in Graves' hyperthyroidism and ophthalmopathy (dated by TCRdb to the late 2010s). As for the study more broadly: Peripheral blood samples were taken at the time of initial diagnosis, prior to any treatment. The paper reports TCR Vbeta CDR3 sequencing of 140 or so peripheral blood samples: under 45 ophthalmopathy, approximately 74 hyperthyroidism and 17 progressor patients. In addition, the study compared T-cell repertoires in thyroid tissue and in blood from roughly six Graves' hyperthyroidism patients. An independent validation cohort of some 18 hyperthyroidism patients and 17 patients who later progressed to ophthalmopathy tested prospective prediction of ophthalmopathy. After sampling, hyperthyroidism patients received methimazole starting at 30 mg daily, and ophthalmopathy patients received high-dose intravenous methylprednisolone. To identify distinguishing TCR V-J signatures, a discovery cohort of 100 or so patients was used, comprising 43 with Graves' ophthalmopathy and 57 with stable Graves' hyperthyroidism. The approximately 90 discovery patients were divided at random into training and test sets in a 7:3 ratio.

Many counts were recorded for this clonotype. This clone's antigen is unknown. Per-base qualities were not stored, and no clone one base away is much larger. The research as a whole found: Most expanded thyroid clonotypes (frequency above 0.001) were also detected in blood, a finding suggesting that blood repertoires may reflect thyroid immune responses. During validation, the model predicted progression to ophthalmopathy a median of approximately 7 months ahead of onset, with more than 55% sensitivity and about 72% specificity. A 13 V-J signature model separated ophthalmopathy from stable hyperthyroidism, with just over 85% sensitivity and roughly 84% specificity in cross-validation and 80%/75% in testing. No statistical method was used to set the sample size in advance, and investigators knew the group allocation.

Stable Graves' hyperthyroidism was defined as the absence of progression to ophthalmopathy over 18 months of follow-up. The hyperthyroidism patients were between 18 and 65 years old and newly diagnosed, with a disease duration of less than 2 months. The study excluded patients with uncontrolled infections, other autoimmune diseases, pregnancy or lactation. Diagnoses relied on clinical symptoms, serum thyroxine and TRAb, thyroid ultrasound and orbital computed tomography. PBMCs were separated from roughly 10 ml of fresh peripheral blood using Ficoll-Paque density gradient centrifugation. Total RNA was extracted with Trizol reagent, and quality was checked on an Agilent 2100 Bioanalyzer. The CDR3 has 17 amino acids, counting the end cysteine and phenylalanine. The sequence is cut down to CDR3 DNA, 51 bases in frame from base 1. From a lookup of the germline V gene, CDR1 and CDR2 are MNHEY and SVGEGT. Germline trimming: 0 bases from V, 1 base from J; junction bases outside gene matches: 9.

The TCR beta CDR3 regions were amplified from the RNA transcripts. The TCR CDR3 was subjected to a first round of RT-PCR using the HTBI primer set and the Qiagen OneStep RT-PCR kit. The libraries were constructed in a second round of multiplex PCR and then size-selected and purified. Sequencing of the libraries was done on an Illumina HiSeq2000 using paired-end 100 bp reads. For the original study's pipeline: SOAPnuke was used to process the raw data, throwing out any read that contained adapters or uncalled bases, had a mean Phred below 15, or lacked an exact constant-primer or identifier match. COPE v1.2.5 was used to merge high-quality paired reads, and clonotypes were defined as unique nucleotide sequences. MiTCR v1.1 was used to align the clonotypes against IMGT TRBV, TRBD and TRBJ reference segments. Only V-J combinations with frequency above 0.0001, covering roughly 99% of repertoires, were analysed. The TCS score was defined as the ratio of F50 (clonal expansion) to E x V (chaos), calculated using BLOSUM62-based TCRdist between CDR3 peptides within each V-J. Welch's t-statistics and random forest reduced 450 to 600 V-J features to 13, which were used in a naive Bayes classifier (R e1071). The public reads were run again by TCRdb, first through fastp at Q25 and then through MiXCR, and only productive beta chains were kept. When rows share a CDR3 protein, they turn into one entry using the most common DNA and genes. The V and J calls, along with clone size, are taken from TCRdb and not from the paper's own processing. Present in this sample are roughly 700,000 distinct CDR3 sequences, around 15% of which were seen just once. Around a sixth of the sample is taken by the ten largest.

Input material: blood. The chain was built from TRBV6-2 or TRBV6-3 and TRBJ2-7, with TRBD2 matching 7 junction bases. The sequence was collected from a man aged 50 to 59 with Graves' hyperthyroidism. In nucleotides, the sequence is TGTGCCAGCAGTTACTCGACGGGGGAGGGCCGATCCTACGAGCAGTACTTC. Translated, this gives CASSYSTGEGRSYEQYF.